This T cell receptor beta chain was recorded in a study of T cells in Graves' hyperthyroidism and ophthalmopathy. Overall study results and limits: Most thyroid clonotypes that were expanded above 0.001 also turned up in blood.

Amplification yielded TCR beta CDR3 regions, with RNA transcripts as the source. Initially, a first-round RT-PCR of the TCR CDR3 employed the HTBI primer set. TCRdb independently ran MiXCR on the multiplex PCR reads; one entry per CDR3 protein. The sample contains 300,000 to 450,000 distinct CDR3 sequences, 17% of which appear only once. This clonotype has a count of ten or more. Its antigen is unknown. V was clipped by 5 bases and J by 4 bases; unmatched bases: 4. This CDR3 spans 16 amino acids. This TCR was recovered from a woman aged 25 to 39 with Graves' hyperthyroidism that later progressed to Graves' ophthalmopathy. This sequence joins TRBV12-3 or TRBV12-4 and TRBJ2-3; 15 nucleotides align to TRBD2. The sample was blood. As DNA, the CDR3 is TGTGCCAGCAGTGGACTAGCGGGGGGGCGGGCAGATACGCAGTATTTT. Translating gives CASSGLAGGRADTQYF.